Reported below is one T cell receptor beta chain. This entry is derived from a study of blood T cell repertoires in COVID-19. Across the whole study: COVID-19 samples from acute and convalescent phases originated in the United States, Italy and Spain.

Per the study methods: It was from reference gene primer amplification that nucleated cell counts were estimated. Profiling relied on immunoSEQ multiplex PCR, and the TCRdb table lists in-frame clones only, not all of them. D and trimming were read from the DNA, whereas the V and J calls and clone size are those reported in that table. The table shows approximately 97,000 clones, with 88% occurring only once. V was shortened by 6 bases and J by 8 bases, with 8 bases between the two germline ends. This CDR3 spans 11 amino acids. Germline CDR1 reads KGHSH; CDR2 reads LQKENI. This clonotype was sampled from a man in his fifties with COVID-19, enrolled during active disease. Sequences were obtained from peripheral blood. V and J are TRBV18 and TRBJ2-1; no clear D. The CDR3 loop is CASSLGDEQFF. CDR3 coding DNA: TGTGCCAGCTCCCTGGGCGATGAGCAGTTCTTC.